Below, one T cell receptor (beta chain) is given with its context. This sample is part of a study of T cell changes during pregnancy in multiple sclerosis. V dropped 0 bases and J dropped 7 bases, with 14 bases sitting between them. The CDR3 totals 15 residues. Germline V gives CDR1 SGHRS, CDR2 YFSETQ. Data came from immunoSEQ multiplex PCR; TCRdb stores just in-frame clones and leaves some out. In the table there are 40,000 to 50,000 clones, around 93% of which are singletons. This sequence joins TRBV5-1 and TRBJ2-1; D may be TRBD2 (5 bases). The receptor's source is a female donor with multiple sclerosis, enrolled in a pregnancy study. The source material was CD4+ T cells from peripheral blood mononuclear cells, sampled in the third trimester of pregnancy. The CDR3 nucleotides are TGCGCCAGCAGCTTGGAGGTAGGAGGTTTAAATGAGCAGTTCTTC. It translates to CASSLEVGGLNEQFF.